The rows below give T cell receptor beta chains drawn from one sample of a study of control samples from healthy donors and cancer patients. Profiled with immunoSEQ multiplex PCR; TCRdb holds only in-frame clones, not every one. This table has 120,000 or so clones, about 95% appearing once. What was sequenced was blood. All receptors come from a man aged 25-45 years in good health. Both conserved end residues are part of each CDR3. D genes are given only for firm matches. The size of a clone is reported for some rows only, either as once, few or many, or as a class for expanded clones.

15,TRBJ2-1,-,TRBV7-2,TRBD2,TGTGCCAGCAGCCCGGGACTAGCCCCCTACAATGAGCAGTTCTTC,CASSPGLAPYNEQFF
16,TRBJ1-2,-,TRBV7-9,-,TGTGCCAGCAGCTTACCCGGGGGCGCGGCTAACTATGGCTACACCTTC,CASSLPGGAANYGYTF
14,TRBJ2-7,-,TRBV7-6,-,TGTGCCAGCAGCTTAGCCCCGGCCCTAGACGAGCAGTACTTC,CASSLAPALDEQYF
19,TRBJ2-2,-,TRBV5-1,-,TGCGCCAGCAGCTTGCTTGGAGACACCCAAGGCCGGAACACCGGGGAGCTGTTTTTT,CASSLLGDTQGRNTGELFF
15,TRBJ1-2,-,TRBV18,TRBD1,TGTGCCAGCTCATACGGACAGGGGGTCAACTATGGCTACACCTTC,CASSYGQGVNYGYTF
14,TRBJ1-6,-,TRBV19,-,TGTGCCAGTAGTATAGTCACGGACAATTCACCCCTCCACTTT,CASSIVTDNSPLHF
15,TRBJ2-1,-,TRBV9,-,TGTGCCAGCAGCGTAGATGGGAGGTCCTACAATGAGCAGTTCTTC,CASSVDGRSYNEQFF
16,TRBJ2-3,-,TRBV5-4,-,TGTGCCAGCAGCTCCCGCGGGGGCGGGGTAAAAGATACGCAGTATTTT,CASSSRGGGVKDTQYF
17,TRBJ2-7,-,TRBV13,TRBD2,TGTGCCAGCAGCTTATTCGCGCGGGGGGCCCTCACCTACGAGCAGTACTTC,CASSLFARGALTYEQYF
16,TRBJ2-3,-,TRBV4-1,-,TGCGCCAGCAGCCAATGGCACATCGGTGAAACAGATACGCAGTATTTT,CASSQWHIGETDTQYF
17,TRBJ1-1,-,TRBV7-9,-,TGTGCCAGCAGCTTAGGAGGGTGGTCGCAGGGCAGCGCTGAAGCTTTCTTT,CASSLGGWSQGSAEAFF
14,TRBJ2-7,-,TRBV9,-,TGTGCCAGCAGCGGCAGGACTCCGAATTTCGAGCAGTACTTC,CASSGRTPNFEQYF
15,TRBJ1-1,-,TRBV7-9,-,TGTGCCAGCAGCTCAGGGGAGGGGTTGAACACTGAAGCTTTCTTT,CASSSGEGLNTEAFF
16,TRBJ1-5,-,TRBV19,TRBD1,TGTGCCAGTAGTATGTTCCGACAGGGGTACGATCAGCCCCAGCATTTT,CASSMFRQGYDQPQHF
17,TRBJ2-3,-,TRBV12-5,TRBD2,TGTGCTAGTGGTTTGGAAGGACTAGCGTATAGCACAGATACGCAGTATTTT,CASGLEGLAYSTDTQYF
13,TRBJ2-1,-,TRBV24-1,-,TGTGCCACCAGTGACCGCGCCCCGCATGAGCAGTTCTTC,CATSDRAPHEQFF
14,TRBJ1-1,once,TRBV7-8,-,TGTGCCAGCAGTCAGGTCAGTCCAACCTATGAAGCTTTCTTT,CASSQVSPTYEAFF
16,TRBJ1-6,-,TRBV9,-,TGTGCCAGCAGCGAATCAACGGGAACCTATAATTCACCCCTCCACTTT,CASSESTGTYNSPLHF
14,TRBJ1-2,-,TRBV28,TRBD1,TGTGCCAGCAGGGAGACAGGGGGCAACTATGGCTACACCTTC,CASRETGGNYGYTF
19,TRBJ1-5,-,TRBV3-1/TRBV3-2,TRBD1,TGTGCCAGCAGCCAAAAAAGGGGACAGGGCGTCTATAGCAATCAGCCCCAGCATTTT,CASSQKRGQGVYSNQPQHF
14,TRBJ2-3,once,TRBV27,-,TGTGCCAGCAGGCTGACAGGAAACACAGATACGCAGTATTTT,CASRLTGNTDTQYF
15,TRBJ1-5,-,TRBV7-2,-,TGTGCCAGCAGCTTAGCCGGACAGATCAATCAGCCCCAGCATTTT,CASSLAGQINQPQHF
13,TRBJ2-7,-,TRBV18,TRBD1,TGTGCCAGCTCGCGGGGACAGGCCTACGAGCAGTACTTC,CASSRGQAYEQYF
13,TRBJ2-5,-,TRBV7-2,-,TGTGCCAGCAGCCGTGGACAGCAAGAGACCCAGTACTTC,CASSRGQQETQYF
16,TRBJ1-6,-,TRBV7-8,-,TGTGCCAGCAGTGACTCAGACGGGAGGTATAATTCACCCCTCCACTTT,CASSDSDGRYNSPLHF
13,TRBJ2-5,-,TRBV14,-,TGTGCCAGCAGCCAGAGGGGTGTAAAGACCCAGTACTTC,CASSQRGVKTQYF
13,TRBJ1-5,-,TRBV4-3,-,TGCGCCAGCAGCCAAGGGGGGTATCAGCCCCAGCATTTT,CASSQGGYQPQHF
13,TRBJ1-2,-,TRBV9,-,TGTGCCAGCAGCCCGTCCGGAAGCTATGGCTACACCTTC,CASSPSGSYGYTF
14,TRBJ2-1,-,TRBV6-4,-,TGTGCCAGCAGTGACTCACCAGGGGTCGATGAGCAGTTCTTC,CASSDSPGVDEQFF
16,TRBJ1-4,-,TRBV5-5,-,TGTGCCAGCAGCCCAAGGAAAGGGATGGCTAATGAAAAACTGTTTTTT,CASSPRKGMANEKLFF
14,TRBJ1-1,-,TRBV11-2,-,TGTGCCAGCAGCCGCATGACAGGGAACACTGAAGCTTTCTTT,CASSRMTGNTEAFF
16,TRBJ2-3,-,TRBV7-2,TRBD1,TGTGCCAGCAGCTTAGGGAACAGGGGGCAGACGGATACGCAGTATTTT,CASSLGNRGQTDTQYF
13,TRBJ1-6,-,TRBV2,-,TGTGCCAGCCTCCGGGAGCCAAATTCACCCCTCCACTTT,CASLREPNSPLHF
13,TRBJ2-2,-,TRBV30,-,TGTGCCTGGATAGCCCGCGGTACCGGGGAGCTGTTTTTT,CAWIARGTGELFF